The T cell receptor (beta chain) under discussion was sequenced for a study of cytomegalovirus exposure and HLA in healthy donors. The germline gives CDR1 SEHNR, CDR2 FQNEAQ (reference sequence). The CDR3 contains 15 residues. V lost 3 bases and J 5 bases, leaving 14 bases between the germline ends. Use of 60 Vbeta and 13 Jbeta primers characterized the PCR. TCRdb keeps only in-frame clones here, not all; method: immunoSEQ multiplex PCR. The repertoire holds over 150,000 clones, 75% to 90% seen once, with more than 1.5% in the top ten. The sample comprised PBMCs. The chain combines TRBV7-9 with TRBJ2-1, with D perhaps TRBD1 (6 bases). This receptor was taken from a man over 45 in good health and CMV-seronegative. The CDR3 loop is CASSLGHQGHNEQFF. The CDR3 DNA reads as TGTGCCAGCAGCTTGGGACACCAGGGCCACAATGAGCAGTTCTTC. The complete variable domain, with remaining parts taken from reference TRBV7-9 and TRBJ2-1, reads DTGVSQNPRHKITKRGQNVTFRCDPISEHNRLYWYRQTLGQGPEFLTYFQNEAQLEKSRLLSDRFSAERPKGSFSTLEIQRTEQGDSAMYLCASSLGHQGHNEQFFGPGTRLTVL.